This T cell receptor beta chain was retrieved from a study of shared clonotypes between healthy human individuals. Several immunoSEQ plates held equal portions of the genomic DNA taken from each subset. Researchers sequenced unsorted PBMC DNA using ten immunoSEQ deep assay plates. The protocol was immunoSEQ multiplex PCR, while the TCRdb copy is restricted to in-frame clones and leaves out a portion. The sample has about 510,000 clones, about three quarters seen once. The CDR3 is 14 amino acids. Germline V gene data show CDR1 as MNHEY and CDR2 as SMNVEV (reference sequence). The V end was cut by 3 bases, the J end by 4 bases, with 13 bases between. Unsorted material relied on roughly 100 million PBMCs as the source of genomic DNA.

Sequenced: PBMCs. V gene TRBV27 combines with J gene TRBJ2-7; either TRBD1 or TRBD2 may supply D (5 bases each). This clonotype originated in a woman between 40 and 55 years old in good health. Some clones in this sample may be carry-over from other donors' samples. This CDR3 is CASSLRGKPYEQYF. The CDR3 nucleotides are TGTGCCAGCAGTTTGAGGGGCAAGCCTTACGAGCAGTACTTC.